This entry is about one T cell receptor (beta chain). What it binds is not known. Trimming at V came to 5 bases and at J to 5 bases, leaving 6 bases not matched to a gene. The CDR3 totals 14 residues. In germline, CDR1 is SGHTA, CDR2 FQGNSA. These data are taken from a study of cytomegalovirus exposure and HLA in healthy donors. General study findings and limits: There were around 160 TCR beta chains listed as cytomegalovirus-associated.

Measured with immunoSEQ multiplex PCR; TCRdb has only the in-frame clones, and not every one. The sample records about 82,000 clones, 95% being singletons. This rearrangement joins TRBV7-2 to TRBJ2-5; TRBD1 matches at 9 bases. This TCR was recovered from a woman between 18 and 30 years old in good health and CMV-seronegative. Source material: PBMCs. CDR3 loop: CASSRTGDIETQYF. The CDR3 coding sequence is TGTGCCAGCAGCCGGACAGGGGATATCGAGACCCAGTACTTC.